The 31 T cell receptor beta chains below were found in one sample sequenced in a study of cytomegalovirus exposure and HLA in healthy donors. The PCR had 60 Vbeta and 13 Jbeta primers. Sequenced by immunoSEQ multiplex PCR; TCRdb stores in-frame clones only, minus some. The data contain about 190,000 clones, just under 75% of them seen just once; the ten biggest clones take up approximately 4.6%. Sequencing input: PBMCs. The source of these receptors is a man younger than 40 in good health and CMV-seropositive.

This CDR3 reads CASLPSPASYEQYF. In DNA, the CDR3 is TGTGCCAGCCTCCCGAGCCCCGCCTCCTACGAGCAGTACTTC. V usage is TRBV6-1 and J usage is TRBJ2-7; D is unclear. Trimming pared 8 bases from V and 0 bases from J, leaving 14 bases between. Germline V CDR1 and CDR2: MNHNS, SASEGT. There are 14 residues in the CDR3.

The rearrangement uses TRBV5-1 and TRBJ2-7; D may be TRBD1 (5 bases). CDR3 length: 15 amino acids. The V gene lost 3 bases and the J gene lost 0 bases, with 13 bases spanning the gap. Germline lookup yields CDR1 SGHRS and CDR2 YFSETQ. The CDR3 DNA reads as TGCGCCAGCAGCTCCGGACAACCTACCTCCTACGAGCAGTACTTC. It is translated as CASSSGQPTSYEQYF.

As DNA, the CDR3 is TGTGCCAGCTCACCTGGACAGGTTGCAACTAATGAAAAACTGTTTTTT. This gives the protein CASSPGQVATNEKLFF. J is TRBJ1-4 and V is TRBV18, with 7 bases identical to TRBD1. CDR3 length equals 16 residues. CDR1 is KGHSH and CDR2 is LQKENI in the germline V gene. V was clipped by 3 bases and J by 0 bases; unmatched bases: 4. Together with reference TRBV18 and TRBJ1-4, the CDR3 gives the full variable domain: NAGVMQNPRHLVRRRGQEARLRCSPMKGHSHVYWYRQLPEEGLKFMVYLQKENIIDESGMPKERFSAEFPKEGPSILRIQQVVRGDSAAYFCASSPGQVATNEKLFFGSGTQLSVL.

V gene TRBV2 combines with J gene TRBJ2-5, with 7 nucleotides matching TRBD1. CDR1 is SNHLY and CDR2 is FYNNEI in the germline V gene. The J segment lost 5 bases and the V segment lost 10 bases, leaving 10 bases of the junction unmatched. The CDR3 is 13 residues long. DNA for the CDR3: TGTGCCACCCGTACAGGGGTTGAGGAGACCCAGTACTTC. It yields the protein CATRTGVEETQYF.

The CDR3 sequence is CASSPEQGWSTDTQYF. The DNA of the CDR3 is TGTGCCAGTAGTCCCGAACAGGGGTGGAGCACAGATACGCAGTATTTT. This chain joins TRBV19 and TRBJ2-3; the match to TRBD1 covers 7 bases. CDR3 length: 16 amino acids. Germline V gene data show CDR1 as LNHDA and CDR2 as SQIVND (reference sequence). V lost 5 bases to trimming and J lost 0 bases; unmatched junction nucleotides: 8.

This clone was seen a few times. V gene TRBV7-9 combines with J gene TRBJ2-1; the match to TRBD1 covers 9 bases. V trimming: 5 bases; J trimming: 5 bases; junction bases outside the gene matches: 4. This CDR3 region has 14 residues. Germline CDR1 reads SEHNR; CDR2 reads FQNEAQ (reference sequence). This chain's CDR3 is CASSHRGQDNEQFF. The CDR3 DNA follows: TGTGCCAGCAGCCACAGGGGGCAAGACAATGAGCAGTTCTTC.

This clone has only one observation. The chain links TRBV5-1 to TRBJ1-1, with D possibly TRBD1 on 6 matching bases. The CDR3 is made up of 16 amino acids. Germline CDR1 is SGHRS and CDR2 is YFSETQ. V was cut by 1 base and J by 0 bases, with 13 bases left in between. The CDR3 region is CASSLIAGAMNTEAFF. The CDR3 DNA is TGCGCCAGCAGCTTGATAGCAGGGGCCATGAACACTGAAGCTTTCTTT. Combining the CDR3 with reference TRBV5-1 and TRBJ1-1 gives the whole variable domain KAGVTQTPRYLIKTRGQQVTLSCSPISGHRSVSWYQQTPGQGLQFLFEYFSETQRNKGNFPGRFSGRQFSNSRSEMNVSTLELGDSALYLCASSLIAGAMNTEAFFGQGTRLTVV.

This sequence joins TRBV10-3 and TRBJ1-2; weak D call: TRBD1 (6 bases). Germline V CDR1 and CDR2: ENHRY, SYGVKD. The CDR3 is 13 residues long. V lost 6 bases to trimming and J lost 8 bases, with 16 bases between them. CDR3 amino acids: CAISQGGLRGYTF. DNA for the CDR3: TGTGCCATCAGCCAAGGGGGTCTACGCGGCTACACCTTC.

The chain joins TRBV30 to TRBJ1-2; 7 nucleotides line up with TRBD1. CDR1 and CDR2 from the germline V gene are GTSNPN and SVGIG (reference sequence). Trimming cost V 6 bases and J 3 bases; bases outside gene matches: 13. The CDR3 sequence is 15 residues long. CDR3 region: CACLHEGGRDYGYTF. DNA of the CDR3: TGTGCCTGCCTTCATGAAGGGGGCAGAGACTATGGCTACACCTTC.

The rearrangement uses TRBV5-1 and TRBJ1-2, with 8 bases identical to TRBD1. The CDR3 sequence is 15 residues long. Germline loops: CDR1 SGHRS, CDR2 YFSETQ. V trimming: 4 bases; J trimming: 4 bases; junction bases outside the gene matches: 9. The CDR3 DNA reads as TGCGCCAGCAGCACGACAGGGGTAGAGGGCTATGGCTACACCTTC. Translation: CASSTTGVEGYGYTF.

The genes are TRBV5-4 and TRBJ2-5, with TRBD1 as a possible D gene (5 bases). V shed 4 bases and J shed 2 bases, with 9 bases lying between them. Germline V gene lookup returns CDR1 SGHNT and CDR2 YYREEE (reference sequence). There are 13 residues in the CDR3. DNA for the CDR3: TGTGCCAGCAGCCGGCCAGGGCAAGAGACCCAGTACTTC. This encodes CASSRPGQETQYF.

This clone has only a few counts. The chain's CDR3 is CASSTKGPGELFF. CDR3 DNA sequence: TGTGCCAGCAGCACCAAGGGGCCCGGGGAGCTGTTTTTT. The gene calls are TRBV5-4 and TRBJ2-2, with a weak D call TRBD1 (5 bases). Germline CDR1 SGHNT, CDR2 YYREEE (reference sequence). Trimming shortened V by 4 bases and J by 6 bases, and 10 bases separated the two germline ends. The CDR3 length is 13 residues.

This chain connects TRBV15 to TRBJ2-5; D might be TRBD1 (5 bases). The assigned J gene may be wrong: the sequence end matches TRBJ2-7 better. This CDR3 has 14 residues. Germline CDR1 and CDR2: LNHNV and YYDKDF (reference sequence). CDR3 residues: CATSRDRRAYEQYF. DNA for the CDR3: TGTGCCACCAGCAGAGATCGCAGGGCATACGAGCAGTACTTC.

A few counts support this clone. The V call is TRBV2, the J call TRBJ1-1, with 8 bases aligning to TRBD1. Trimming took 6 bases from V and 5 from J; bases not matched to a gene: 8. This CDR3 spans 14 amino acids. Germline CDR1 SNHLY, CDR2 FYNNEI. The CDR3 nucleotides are TGTGCCAGCAGACGGACAGGGTCGTTTACTGAAGCTTTCTTT. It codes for CASRRTGSFTEAFF. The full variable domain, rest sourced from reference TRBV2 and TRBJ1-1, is EPEVTQTPSHQVTQMGQEVILRCVPISNHLYFYWYRQILGQKVEFLVSFYNNEISEKSEIFDDQFSVERPDGSNFTLKIRSTKLEDSAMYFCASRRTGSFTEAFFGQGTRLTVV.

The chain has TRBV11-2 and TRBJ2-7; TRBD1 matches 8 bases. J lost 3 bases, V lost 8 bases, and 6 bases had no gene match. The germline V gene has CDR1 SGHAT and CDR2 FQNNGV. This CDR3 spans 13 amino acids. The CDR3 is CASGTGQVYEQYF. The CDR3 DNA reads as TGTGCCAGCGGAACGGGACAGGTCTACGAGCAGTACTTC.

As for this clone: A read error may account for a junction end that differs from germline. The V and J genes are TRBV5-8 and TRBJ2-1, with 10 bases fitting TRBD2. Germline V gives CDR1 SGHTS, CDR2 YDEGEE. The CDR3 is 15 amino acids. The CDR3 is CAGRSSGRGYNEQFF. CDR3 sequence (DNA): TGTGCCGGCAGATCCAGCGGGAGGGGATACAATGAGCAGTTCTTC.

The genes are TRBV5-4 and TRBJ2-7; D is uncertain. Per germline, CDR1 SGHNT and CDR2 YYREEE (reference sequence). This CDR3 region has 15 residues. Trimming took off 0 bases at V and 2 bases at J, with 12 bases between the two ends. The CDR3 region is CASSLVDGSPYEQYF. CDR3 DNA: TGTGCCAGCAGCTTGGTTGACGGGTCGCCCTACGAGCAGTACTTC.

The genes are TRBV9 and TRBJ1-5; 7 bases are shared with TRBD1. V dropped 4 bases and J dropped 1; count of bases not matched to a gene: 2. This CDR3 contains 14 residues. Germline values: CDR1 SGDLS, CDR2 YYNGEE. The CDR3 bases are TGTGCCAGCAGCTCGGGACAGAGCAATCAGCCCCAGCATTTT. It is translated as CASSSGQSNQPQHF.

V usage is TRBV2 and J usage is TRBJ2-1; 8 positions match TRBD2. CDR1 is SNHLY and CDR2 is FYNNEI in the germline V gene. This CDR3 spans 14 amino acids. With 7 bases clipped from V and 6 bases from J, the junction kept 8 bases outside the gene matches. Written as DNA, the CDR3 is TGTGCCAGCACAAAACTAGCGGAGTCCAATGAGCAGTTCTTC. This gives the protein CASTKLAESNEQFF.

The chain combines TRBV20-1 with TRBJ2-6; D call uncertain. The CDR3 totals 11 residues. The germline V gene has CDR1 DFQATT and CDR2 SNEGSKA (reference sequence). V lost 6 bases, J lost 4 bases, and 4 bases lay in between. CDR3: CSAQGANVLTF. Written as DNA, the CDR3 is TGCAGTGCACAAGGGGCCAACGTCCTGACTTTC.

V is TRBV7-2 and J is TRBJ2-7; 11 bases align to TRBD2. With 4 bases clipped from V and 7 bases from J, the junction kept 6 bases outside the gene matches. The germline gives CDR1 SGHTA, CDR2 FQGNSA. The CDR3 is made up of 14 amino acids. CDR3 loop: CASSSGLAAGEQYF. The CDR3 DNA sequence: TGTGCCAGCAGCTCGGGACTAGCGGCCGGGGAGCAGTACTTC. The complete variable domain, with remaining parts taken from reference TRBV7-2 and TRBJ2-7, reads GAGVSQSPSNKVTEKGKDVELRCDPISGHTALYWYRQSLGQGLEFLIYFQGNSAPDKSGLPSDRFSAERTGGSVSTLTIQRTQQEDSAVYLCASSSGLAAGEQYFGPGTRLTVT.

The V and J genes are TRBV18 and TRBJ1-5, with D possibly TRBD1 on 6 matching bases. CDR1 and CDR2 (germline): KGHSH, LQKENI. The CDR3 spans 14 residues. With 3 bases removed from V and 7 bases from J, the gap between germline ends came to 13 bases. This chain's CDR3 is CASSPAGVTQPQHF. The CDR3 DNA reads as TGTGCCAGCTCACCGGCAGGGGTCACCCAGCCCCAGCATTTT.

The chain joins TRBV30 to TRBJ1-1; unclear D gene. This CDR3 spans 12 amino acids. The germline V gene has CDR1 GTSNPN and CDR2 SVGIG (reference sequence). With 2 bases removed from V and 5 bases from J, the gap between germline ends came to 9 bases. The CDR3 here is CAWSSGETEAFF. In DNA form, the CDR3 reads TGTGCCTGGAGTTCCGGAGAGACTGAAGCTTTCTTT.

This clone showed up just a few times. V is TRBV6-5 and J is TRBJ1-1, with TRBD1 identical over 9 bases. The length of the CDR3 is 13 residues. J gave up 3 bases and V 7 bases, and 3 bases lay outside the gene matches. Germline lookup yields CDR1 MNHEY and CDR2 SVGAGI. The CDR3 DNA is TGTGCCAGCAAAGGGACAGGGCACACTGAAGCTTTCTTT. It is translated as CASKGTGHTEAFF.

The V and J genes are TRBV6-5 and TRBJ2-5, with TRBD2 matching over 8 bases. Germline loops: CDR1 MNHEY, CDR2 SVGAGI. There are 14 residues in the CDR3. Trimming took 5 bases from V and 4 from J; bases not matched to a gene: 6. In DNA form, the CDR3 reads TGTGCCAGCAGTCTCGGGAGGGTCGGAGAGACCCAGTACTTC. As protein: CASSLGRVGETQYF.

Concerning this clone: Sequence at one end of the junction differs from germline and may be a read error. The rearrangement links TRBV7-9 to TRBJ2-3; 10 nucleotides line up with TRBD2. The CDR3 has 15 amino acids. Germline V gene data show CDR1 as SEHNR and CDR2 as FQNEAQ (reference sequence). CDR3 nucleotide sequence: TGTGCCGGCAGCTCAGCGGGAGGGCCGACAGATACGCAGTATTTT. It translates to CAGSSAGGPTDTQYF.

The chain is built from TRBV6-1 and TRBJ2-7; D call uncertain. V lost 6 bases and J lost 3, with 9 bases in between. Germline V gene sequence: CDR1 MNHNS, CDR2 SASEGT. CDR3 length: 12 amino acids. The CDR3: CASRQAFYEQYF. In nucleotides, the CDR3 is TGTGCCAGCAGGCAGGCGTTCTACGAGCAGTACTTC.

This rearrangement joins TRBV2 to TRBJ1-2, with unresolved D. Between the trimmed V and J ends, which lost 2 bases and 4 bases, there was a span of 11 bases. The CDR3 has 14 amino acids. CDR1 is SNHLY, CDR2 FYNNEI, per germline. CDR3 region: CASSESGRSYGYTF. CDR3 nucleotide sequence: TGTGCCAGCAGTGAATCCGGCCGGAGCTATGGCTACACCTTC.

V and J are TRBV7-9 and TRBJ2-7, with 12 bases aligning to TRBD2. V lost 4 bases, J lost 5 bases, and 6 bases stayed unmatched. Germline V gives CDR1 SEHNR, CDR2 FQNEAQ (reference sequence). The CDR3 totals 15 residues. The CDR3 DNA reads TGTGCCAGCAGCTCCTCTAGCGGGGGGGCGCACGAGCAGTACTTC. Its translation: CASSSSSGGAHEQYF.

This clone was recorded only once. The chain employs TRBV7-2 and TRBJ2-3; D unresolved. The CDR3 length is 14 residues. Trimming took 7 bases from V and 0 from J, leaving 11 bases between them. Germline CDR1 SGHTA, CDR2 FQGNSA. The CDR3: CASTLGASTDTQYF. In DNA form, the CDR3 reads TGTGCCAGCACCCTCGGTGCTAGCACAGATACGCAGTATTTT.

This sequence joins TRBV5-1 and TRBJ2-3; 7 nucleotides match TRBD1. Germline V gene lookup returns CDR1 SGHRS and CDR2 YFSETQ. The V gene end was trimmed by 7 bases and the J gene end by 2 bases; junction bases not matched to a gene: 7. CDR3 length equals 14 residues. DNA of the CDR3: TGCGCCAGCGGCTGGCAGGGGGACACAGATACGCAGTATTTT. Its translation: CASGWQGDTDTQYF.